Below are 3 T cell receptor beta chains sequenced from a single sample in a study of blood T cells in healthy people across ages. Next came a second PCR, run for roughly 6 to 11 cycles, which used a sample-barcoded 5' primer along with a J-beta primer mix. Via MiXCR, TCRdb re-called the 5' RACE reads, giving one row per CDR3 protein. The sample lists 700,000 to 1,000,000 distinct CDR3 sequences, more than 40% occurring once. The sample comprised blood. The receptors were gathered from a man aged 55 to 69 in good health.

This clonotype was recorded a few times. V and J are TRBV5-1 and TRBJ1-2; no firm D call. Trimming stripped 4 bases from V and 0 bases from J, with 10 bases between. The CDR3 contains 14 residues. Germline assignment: CDR1 SGHRS and CDR2 YFSETQ. CDR3 sequence: CASSQQLTNYGYTF. Written as DNA, the CDR3 is TGCGCCAGCAGCCAACAGCTTACTAACTATGGCTACACCTTC.

V and J are TRBV27 and TRBJ2-3; 9 bases are shared with TRBD1. V shed 5 bases, J shed 4 bases, and the junction held 4 bases outside the gene matches. The CDR3 spans 14 residues. Germline V gene sequence: CDR1 MNHEY, CDR2 SMNVEV (reference sequence). In nucleotides, the CDR3 is TGTGCCAGCAGTCACCGGACAGGGGCAGATACGCAGTATTTT. Amino acid sequence: CASSHRTGADTQYF.

The chain employs TRBV7-2 and TRBJ1-2, with a tentative D call TRBD1 (6 bases). Deletions cut 5 bases from V and 4 bases from J, with 17 bases between. CDR3 length: 15 residues. Germline CDR1 and CDR2: SGHTA and FQGNSA. Here the CDR3 DNA reads TGTGCCAGCAGCCGAGACAGGCTCGACACCTATGGCTACACCTTC. It yields the protein CASSRDRLDTYGYTF.